Sequencing of this TCR beta chain was carried out in a study of post-analysis software for immune sequencing data. The study's findings and limits: Samples from one preparation batch, clustered by F measure, grouped strongly together. Among 5 or 6 TRBV segments more frequent in patients than controls were TRBV5-6, TRBV5-1 and TRBV20-1.

This clonotype showed up many times. The antigen remains unidentified. The V gene lost 5 bases and the J gene lost 7 bases, with 8 bases spanning the gap. Germline CDR1 and CDR2: SGHTA and FQGNSA. There are 11 residues in the CDR3. TCR beta libraries were prepared from cDNA with unique molecular identifiers. There were roughly 0.85 to 11 million T cells, and 450,000 to 550,000 cDNA molecules came from them. One entry per CDR3 protein, called by TCRdb with MiXCR from the PCR reads. Among around 500,000 distinct CDR3 sequences, approximately 34% were seen once, and the ten largest hold about 5.6%. The chain is built from TRBV7-2 and TRBJ2-5; either TRBD1 or TRBD2 may supply D (5 bases each). The receptor was isolated from a girl aged 2 to 17 with multiple sclerosis. Specimen: blood. The CDR3 DNA sequence: TGTGCCAGCAGCCAGGGAGCGACCCAGTACTTC. It is translated as CASSQGATQYF.